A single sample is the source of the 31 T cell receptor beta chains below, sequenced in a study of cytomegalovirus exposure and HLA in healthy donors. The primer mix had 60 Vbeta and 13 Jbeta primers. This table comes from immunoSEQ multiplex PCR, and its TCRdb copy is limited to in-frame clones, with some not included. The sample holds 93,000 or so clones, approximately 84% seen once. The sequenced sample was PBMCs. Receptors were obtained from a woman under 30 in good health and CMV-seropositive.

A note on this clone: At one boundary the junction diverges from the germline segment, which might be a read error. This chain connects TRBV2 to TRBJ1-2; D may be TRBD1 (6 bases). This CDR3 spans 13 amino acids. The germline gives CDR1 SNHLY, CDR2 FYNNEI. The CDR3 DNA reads TGTGGCAGCGGTGGCAGGGGAAACTATGGCTACACCTTC. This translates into CGSGGRGNYGYTF. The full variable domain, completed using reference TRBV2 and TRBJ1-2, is EPEVTQTPSHQVTQMGQEVILRCVPISNHLYFYWYRQILGQKVEFLVSFYNNEISEKSEIFDDQFSVERPDGSNFTLKIRSTKLEDSAMYFCGSGGRGNYGYTFGSGTRLTVV.

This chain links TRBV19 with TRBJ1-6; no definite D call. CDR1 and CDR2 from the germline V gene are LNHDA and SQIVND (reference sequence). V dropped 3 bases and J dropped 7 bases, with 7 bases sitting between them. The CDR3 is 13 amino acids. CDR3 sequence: CASSIVQNSPLHF. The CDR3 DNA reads TGTGCCAGTAGTATTGTCCAAAATTCACCCCTCCACTTT.

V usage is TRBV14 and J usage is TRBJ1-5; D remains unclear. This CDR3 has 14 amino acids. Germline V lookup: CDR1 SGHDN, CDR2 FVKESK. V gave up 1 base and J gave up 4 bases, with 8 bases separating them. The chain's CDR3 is CASSQASVNQPQHF. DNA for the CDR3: TGTGCCAGCAGCCAAGCTTCAGTTAATCAGCCCCAGCATTTT. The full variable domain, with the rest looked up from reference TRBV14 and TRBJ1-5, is EAGVTQFPSHSVIEKGQTVTLRCDPISGHDNLYWYRRVMGKEIKFLLHFVKESKQDESGMPNNRFLAERTGGTYSTLKVQPAELEDSGVYFCASSQASVNQPQHFGDGTRLSIL.

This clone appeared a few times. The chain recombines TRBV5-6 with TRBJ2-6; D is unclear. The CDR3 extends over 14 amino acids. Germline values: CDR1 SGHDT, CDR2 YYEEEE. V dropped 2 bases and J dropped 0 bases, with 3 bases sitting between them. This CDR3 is CASSFSSGANVLTF. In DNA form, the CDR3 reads TGTGCCAGCAGCTTCAGCTCTGGGGCCAACGTCCTGACTTTC.

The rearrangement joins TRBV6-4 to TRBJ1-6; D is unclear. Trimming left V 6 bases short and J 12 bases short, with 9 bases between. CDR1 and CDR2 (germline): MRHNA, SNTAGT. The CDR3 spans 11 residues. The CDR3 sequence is CASRGTVPLHF. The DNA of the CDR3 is TGTGCCAGCAGGGGCACGGTACCCCTCCACTTT.

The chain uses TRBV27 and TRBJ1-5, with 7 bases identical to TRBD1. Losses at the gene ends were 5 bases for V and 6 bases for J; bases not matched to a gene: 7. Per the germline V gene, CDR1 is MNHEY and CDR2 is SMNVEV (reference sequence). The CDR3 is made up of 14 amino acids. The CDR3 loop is CASSPLTGVQPQHF. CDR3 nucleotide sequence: TGTGCCAGCAGTCCCCTCACAGGGGTTCAGCCCCAGCATTTT.

CDR3 region: CATAGTSGSNEQFF. The CDR3 nucleotides read TGTGCCACCGCAGGGACTAGCGGGAGCAATGAGCAGTTCTTC. The chain recombines TRBV15 with TRBJ2-1; 14 bases align to TRBD2. The V gene's germline CDR1 is LNHNV and CDR2 YYDKDF (reference sequence). Unmatched junction bases numbered 3, after V lost 8 bases and J lost 6 bases. This CDR3 contains 14 residues.

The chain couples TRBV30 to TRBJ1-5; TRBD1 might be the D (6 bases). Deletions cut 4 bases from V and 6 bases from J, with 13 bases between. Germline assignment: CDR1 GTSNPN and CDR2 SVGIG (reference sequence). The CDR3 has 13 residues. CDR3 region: CAWNREGGQPQHF. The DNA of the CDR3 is TGTGCCTGGAACAGGGAGGGGGGTCAGCCCCAGCATTTT. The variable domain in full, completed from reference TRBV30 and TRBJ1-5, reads SQTIHQWPATLVQPVGSPLSLECTVEGTSNPNLYWYRQAAGRGLQLLFYSVGIGQISSEVPQNLSASRPQDRQFILSSKKLLLSDSGFYLCAWNREGGQPQHFGDGTRLSIL.

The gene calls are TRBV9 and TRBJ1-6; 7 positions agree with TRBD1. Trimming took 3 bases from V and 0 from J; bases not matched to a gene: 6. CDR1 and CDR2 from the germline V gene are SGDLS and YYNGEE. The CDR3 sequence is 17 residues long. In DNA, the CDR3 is TGTGCCAGCAGCGCGGGACAGACCAGCTCCTATAATTCACCCCTCCACTTT. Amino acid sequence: CASSAGQTSSYNSPLHF. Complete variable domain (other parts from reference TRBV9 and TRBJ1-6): DSGVTQTPKHLITATGQRVTLRCSPRSGDLSVYWYQQSLDQGLQFLIQYYNGEERAKGNILERFSAQQFPDLHSELNLSSLELGDSALYFCASSAGQTSSYNSPLHFGNGTRLTVT.

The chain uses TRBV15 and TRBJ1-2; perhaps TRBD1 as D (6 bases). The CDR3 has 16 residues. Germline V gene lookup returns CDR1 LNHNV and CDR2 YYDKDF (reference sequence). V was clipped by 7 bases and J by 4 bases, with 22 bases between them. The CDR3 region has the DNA TGTGCCACCACGAGTGGACAGAGGGGGTCCCTCTATGGCTACACCTTC. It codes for CATTSGQRGSLYGYTF.

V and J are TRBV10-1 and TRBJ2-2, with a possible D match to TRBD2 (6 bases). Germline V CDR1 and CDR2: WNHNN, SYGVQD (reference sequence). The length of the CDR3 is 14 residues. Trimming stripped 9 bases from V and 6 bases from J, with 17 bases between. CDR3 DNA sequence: TGCGCCAGTACGCCGGGCGGGGAGGCCGGGGAGCTGTTTTTT. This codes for CASTPGGEAGELFF.

The CDR3 DNA is TGTGCCAGCAAAACCCGTGGGACAGGGGAAGCTTTCTTT. It specifies CASKTRGTGEAFF. V and J are TRBV2 and TRBJ1-1, with 9 bases that match TRBD1. The V gene's germline CDR1 is SNHLY and CDR2 FYNNEI. Losses at the gene ends were 7 bases for V and 8 bases for J; bases not matched to a gene: 8. The CDR3 is made up of 13 amino acids.

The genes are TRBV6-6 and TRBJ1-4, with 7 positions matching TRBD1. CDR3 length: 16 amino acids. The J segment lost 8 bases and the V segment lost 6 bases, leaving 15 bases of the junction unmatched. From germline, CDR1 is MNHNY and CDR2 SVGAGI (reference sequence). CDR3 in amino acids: CASSALPTGAEEKLFF. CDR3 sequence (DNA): TGTGCCAGCAGCGCCCTCCCCACAGGGGCGGAGGAAAAACTGTTTTTT.

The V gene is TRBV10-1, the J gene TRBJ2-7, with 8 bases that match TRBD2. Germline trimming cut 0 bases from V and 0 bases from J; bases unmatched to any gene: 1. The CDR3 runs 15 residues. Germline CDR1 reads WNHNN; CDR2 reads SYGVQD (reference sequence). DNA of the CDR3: TGCGCCAGCAGTGAGTCGACTAGCGTCTCCTACGAGCAGTACTTC. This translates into CASSESTSVSYEQYF.

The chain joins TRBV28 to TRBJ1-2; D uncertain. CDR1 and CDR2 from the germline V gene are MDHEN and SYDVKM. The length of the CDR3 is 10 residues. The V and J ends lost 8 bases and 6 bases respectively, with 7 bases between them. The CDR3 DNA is TGTGCCAGCCGGAGAGATGGCTACACCTTC. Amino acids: CASRRDGYTF.

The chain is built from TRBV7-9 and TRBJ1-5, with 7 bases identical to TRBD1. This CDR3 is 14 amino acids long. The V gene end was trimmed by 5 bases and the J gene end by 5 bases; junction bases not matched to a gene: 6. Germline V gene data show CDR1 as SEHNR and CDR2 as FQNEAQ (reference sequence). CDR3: CASSRGQEDQPQHF. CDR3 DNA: TGTGCCAGCAGCCGAGGACAGGAAGATCAGCCCCAGCATTTT.

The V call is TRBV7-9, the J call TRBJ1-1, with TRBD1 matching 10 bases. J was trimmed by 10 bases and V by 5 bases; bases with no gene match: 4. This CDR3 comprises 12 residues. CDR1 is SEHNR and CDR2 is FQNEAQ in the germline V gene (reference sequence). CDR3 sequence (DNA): TGTGCCAGCAGCCGGGGACAGGGGAGAGCTTTCTTT. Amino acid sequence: CASSRGQGRAFF.

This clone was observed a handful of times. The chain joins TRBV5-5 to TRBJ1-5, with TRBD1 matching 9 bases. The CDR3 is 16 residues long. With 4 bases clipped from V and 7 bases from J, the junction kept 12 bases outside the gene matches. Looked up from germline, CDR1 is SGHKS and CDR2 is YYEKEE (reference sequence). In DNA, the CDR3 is TGTGCCAGCAGCCCCAGTCCCAGACAGGGGGTCCAGCCCCAGCATTTT. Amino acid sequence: CASSPSPRQGVQPQHF.

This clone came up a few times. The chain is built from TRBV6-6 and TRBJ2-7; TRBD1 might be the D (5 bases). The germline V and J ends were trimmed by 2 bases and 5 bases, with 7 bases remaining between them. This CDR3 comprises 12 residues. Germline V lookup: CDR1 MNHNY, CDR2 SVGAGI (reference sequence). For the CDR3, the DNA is TGTGCCAGCAGTTACCCAGGGAACGAGCAGTACTTC. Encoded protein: CASSYPGNEQYF.

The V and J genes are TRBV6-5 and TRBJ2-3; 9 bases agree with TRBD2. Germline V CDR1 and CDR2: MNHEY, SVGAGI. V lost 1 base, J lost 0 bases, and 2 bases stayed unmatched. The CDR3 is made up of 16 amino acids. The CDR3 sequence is CASSYWAGGSTDTQYF. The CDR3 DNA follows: TGTGCCAGCAGTTACTGGGCGGGAGGGAGCACAGATACGCAGTATTTT.

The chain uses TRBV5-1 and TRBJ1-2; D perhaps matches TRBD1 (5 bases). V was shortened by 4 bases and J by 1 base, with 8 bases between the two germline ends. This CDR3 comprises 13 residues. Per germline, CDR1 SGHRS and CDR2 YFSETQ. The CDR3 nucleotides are TGCGCCAGCAGCAATCAGGGTAACTATGGCTACACCTTC. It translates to CASSNQGNYGYTF.

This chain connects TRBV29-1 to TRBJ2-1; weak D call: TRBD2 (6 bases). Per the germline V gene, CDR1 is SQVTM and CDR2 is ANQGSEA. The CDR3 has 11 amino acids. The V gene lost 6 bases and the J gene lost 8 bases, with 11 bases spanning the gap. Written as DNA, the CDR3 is TGCAGCGTACTCCGGGACTATGAGCAGTTCTTC. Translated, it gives CSVLRDYEQFF.

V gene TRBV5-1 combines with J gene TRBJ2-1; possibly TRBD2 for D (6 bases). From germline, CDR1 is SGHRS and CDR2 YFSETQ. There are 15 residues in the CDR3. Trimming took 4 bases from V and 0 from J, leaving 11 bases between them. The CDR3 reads CASSIGLTSYNEQFF. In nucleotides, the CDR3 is TGCGCCAGCAGCATTGGACTAACCTCCTACAATGAGCAGTTCTTC.

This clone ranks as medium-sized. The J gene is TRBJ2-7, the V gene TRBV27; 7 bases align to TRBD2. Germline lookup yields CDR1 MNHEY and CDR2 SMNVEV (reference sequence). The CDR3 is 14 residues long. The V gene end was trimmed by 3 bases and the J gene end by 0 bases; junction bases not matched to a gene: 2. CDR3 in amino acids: CASSFGGSSYEQYF. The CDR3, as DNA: TGTGCCAGCAGTTTCGGCGGGAGCTCCTACGAGCAGTACTTC.

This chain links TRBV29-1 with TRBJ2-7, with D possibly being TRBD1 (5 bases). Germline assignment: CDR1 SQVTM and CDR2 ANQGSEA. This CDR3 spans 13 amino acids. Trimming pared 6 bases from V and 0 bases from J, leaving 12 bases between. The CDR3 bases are TGCAGCGTCAGGGTCCCTGGCTCCTACGAGCAGTACTTC. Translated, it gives CSVRVPGSYEQYF.

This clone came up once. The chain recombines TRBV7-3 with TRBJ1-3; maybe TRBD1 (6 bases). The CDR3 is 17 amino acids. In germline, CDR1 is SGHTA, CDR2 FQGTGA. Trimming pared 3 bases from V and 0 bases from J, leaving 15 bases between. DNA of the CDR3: TGTGCCAGCAGCTTTTTGGGCCCGACAGGCTCTGGAAACACCATATATTTT. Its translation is CASSFLGPTGSGNTIYF.

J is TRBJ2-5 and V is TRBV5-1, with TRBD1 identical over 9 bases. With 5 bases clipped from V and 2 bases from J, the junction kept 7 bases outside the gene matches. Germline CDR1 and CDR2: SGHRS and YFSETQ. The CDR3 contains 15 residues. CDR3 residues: CASSRSGQGQETQYF. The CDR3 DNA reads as TGCGCCAGCAGTCGCTCCGGACAGGGGCAAGAGACCCAGTACTTC.

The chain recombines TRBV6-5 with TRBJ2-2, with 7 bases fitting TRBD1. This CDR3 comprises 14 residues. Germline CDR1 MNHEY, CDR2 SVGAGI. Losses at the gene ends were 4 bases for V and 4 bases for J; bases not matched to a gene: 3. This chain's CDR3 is CASSSYRGTGELFF. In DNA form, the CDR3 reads TGTGCCAGCAGTTCCTACAGGGGCACCGGGGAGCTGTTTTTT.

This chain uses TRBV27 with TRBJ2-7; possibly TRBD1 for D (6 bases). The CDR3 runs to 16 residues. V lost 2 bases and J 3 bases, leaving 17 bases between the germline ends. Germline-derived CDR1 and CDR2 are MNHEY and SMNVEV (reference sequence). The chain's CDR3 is CASSLEFWGLGYEQYF. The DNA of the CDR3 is TGTGCCAGCAGTTTAGAGTTCTGGGGGCTAGGCTACGAGCAGTACTTC.

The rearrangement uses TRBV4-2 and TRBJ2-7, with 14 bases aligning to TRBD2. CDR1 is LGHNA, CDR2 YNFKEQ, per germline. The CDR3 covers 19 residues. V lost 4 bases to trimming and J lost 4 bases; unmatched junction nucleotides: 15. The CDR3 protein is CASSLRLAGGPDGSYEQYF. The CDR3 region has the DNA TGTGCCAGCAGCCTCCGACTAGCGGGAGGGCCGGATGGGTCTTACGAGCAGTACTTC.

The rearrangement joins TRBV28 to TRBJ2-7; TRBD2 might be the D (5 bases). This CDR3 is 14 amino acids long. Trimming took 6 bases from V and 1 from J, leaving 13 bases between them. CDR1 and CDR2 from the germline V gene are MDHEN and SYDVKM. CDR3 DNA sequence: TGTGCCAGCAGATACGGGATTTCGTCCTACGAGCAGTACTTC. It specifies CASRYGISSYEQYF.